What follows are 17 T cell receptor beta chains derived from one specimen sequenced in a study of blood T cell repertoires in COVID-19. Sequencing was performed with immunoSEQ multiplex PCR; in TCRdb, only in-frame clones are kept and a portion is missing. The table lists about 70,000 clones, 79% of them singletons. The specimen was peripheral blood. The receptor set was obtained from a woman aged 55-70 years with acute or convalescent COVID-19.

The chain is built from TRBV5-1 and TRBJ2-7, with 9 positions matching TRBD1. The germline V gene has CDR1 SGHRS and CDR2 YFSETQ. J was trimmed by 4 bases and V by 1 base; bases with no gene match: 6. This CDR3 spans 15 amino acids. The CDR3 DNA is TGCGCCAGCAGCTTGACAGGGGGCGCCTTGTACGAGCAGTACTTC. Amino acid sequence: CASSLTGGALYEQYF.

This chain uses TRBV3-1 (or the pseudogene TRBV3-2) with TRBJ2-5, with D possibly matching TRBD2 (5 bases). Germline CDR1 reads LGHDT; CDR2 reads YNNKEL (reference sequence). The V and J ends lost 0 bases and 2 bases respectively, with 7 bases between them. This CDR3 spans 14 amino acids. In DNA form, the CDR3 reads TGTGCCAGCAGCCAAGATGGACTTCAAGAGACCCAGTACTTC. It translates to CASSQDGLQETQYF.

The chain links TRBV6-1 to TRBJ2-5, with D perhaps matching TRBD2 (5 bases). CDR1 and CDR2 (germline): MNHNS, SASEGT. V lost 0 bases, J lost 1 base, and 15 bases lay in between. The CDR3 consists of 17 residues. CDR3 DNA sequence: TGTGCCAGCAGTGAAGCGAGGGCTAGCTCCCGCCAAGAGACCCAGTACTTC. Its translation: CASSEARASSRQETQYF.

The chain carries TRBV7-8 and TRBJ1-4; D is unresolved. V shed 4 bases and J shed 4 bases, with 10 bases lying between them. In germline, CDR1 is SGHVS, CDR2 FQNEAQ. CDR3 length: 14 residues. The CDR3 spells CASSSDGVNEKLFF. For the CDR3, the DNA is TGTGCCAGCAGCTCCGACGGGGTTAATGAAAAACTGTTTTTT.

This sequence joins TRBV9 and TRBJ2-7, with 7 bases aligning to TRBD1. The CDR3 extends over 15 amino acids. CDR1 is SGDLS and CDR2 is YYNGEE in the germline V gene. V was clipped by 3 bases and J by 2 bases; unmatched bases: 8. CDR3 sequence (DNA): TGTGCCAGCAGCGCCAAACAGGGGATCGCCTACGAGCAGTACTTC. Its protein product is CASSAKQGIAYEQYF. The entire variable domain, with the rest obtained from reference TRBV9 and TRBJ2-7, is as follows: DSGVTQTPKHLITATGQRVTLRCSPRSGDLSVYWYQQSLDQGLQFLIQYYNGEERAKGNILERFSAQQFPDLHSELNLSSLELGDSALYFCASSAKQGIAYEQYFGPGTRLTVT.

The genes are TRBV15 and TRBJ1-5, with D tentatively TRBD1 (5 bases). Trimming left V 0 bases short and J 6 bases short, with 9 bases between. The CDR3 loop spans 14 amino acids. Germline loops: CDR1 LNHNV, CDR2 YYDKDF (reference sequence). As DNA, the CDR3 is TGTGCCACCAGCAGAGAGGCAGGGCGTCAGCCCCAGCATTTT. Amino acids: CATSREAGRQPQHF.

This clone has a handful of counts. The chain uses TRBV12-3 or TRBV12-4 and TRBJ1-1, with D tentatively TRBD1 (5 bases). There are 11 residues in the CDR3. V lost 6 bases and J lost 11, with 13 bases in between. The CDR3 sequence: CASSRRAEAFF. CDR3 DNA: TGTGCCAGCAGCCGCAGGGCGGAGGCTTTCTTT.

This chain joins TRBV7-9 and TRBJ1-1; maybe TRBD1 (6 bases). Trimming removed 5 bases at V and 1 base at J, with 23 bases between. This CDR3 is 18 amino acids long. Germline V gene sequence: CDR1 SEHNR, CDR2 FQNEAQ (reference sequence). CDR3 protein: CASSRVGSSDRRNTEAFF. The CDR3 nucleotides are TGTGCCAGCAGCCGAGTGGGGTCCTCCGACAGGAGGAACACTGAAGCTTTCTTT.

The chain couples TRBV5-1 to TRBJ1-3; 7 nucleotides align to TRBD1. This CDR3 comprises 15 residues. With 4 bases clipped from V and 0 bases from J, the junction kept 4 bases outside the gene matches. Germline CDR1 reads SGHRS; CDR2 reads YFSETQ. CDR3 sequence: CASSPGTASGNTIYF. The CDR3 nucleotides are TGCGCCAGCAGCCCCGGGACAGCCTCTGGAAACACCATATATTTT.

Worth noting for this clone: The identical CDR3 is also encoded by other nucleotide sequences in the sample. The chain recombines TRBV3-1 (or the pseudogene TRBV3-2) with TRBJ2-2; 8 bases align to TRBD2. Trimming at V came to 1 base and at J to 2 bases, leaving 3 bases not matched to a gene. The CDR3 is 16 residues long. The germline V gene encodes CDR1 LGHDT and CDR2 YNNKEL (reference sequence). The CDR3 is CASSQGAGANTGELFF. CDR3 bases: TGTGCCAGCAGCCAAGGAGCGGGGGCCAACACCGGGGAGCTGTTTTTT.

This clone came up a few times. The chain carries TRBV5-8 and TRBJ2-2, with a possible D match to TRBD2 (5 bases). V was shortened by 1 base and J by 8 bases, with 9 bases between the two germline ends. The CDR3 length is 13 residues. Germline V gene sequence: CDR1 SGHTS, CDR2 YDEGEE. The CDR3 loop reads CASSLFRTGELFF. The DNA of the CDR3 is TGTGCCAGCAGCTTGTTCCGGACTGGGGAGCTGTTTTTT.

The gene calls are TRBV2 and TRBJ2-1; 13 nucleotides line up with TRBD2. In germline, CDR1 is SNHLY, CDR2 FYNNEI. V shed 7 bases, J shed 9 bases, and the junction held 9 bases outside the gene matches. This CDR3 region has 15 residues. This CDR3 reads CASTRLAGGESEQFF. The CDR3 coding sequence is TGTGCCAGCACCCGACTAGCGGGGGGAGAATCTGAGCAGTTCTTC.

The chain joins TRBV28 to TRBJ1-1, with 7 bases that match TRBD1. Germline CDR1 is MDHEN and CDR2 is SYDVKM. Germline trimming cut 6 bases from V and 1 base from J; bases unmatched to any gene: 5. This CDR3 region has 14 residues. CDR3 coding DNA: TGTGCCAGCAGATCCACAGGGGAGAACACTGAAGCTTTCTTT. Amino acid sequence: CASRSTGENTEAFF. The full variable domain, in which reference TRBV28 and TRBJ1-1 provide the parts outside the CDR3, is DVKVTQSSRYLVKRTGEKVFLECVQDMDHENMFWYRQDPGLGLRLIYFSYDVKMKEKGDIPEGYSVSREKKERFSLILESASTNQTSMYLCASRSTGENTEAFFGQGTRLTVV.

The CDR3, as DNA: TGTGCCAGCAGGAGGGCCCTGGTAAGGAACACTGAAGCTTTCTTT. This codes for CASRRALVRNTEAFF. The gene calls are TRBV2 and TRBJ1-1; D not certain. The V and J ends lost 6 bases and 1 base respectively, with 15 bases between them. The CDR3 contains 15 residues. Germline lookup yields CDR1 SNHLY and CDR2 FYNNEI.

The chain uses TRBV3-1 (or the pseudogene TRBV3-2) and TRBJ1-1; TRBD1 might be the D (5 bases). Trimming shortened V by 4 bases and J by 2 bases, and 23 bases separated the two germline ends. Germline assignment: CDR1 LGHDT and CDR2 YNNKEL (reference sequence). The CDR3 covers 18 residues. Written as DNA, the CDR3 is TGTGCCAGCAGCCGAAAGGTGGTAGGGGTGGACCGTAACACTGAAGCTTTCTTT. Its protein is CASSRKVVGVDRNTEAFF.

The V and J genes are TRBV6-5 and TRBJ2-1; D gene uncertain. This CDR3 has 12 residues. CDR1 is MNHEY and CDR2 is SVGAGI in the germline V gene. V dropped 6 bases and J dropped 6 bases, with 9 bases sitting between them. CDR3 amino acids: CASSLLGNEQFF. The CDR3 DNA reads as TGTGCCAGCAGCCTCCTAGGCAATGAGCAGTTCTTC.

V usage is TRBV7-9 and J usage is TRBJ1-3, with unresolved D. Germline lookup yields CDR1 SEHNR and CDR2 FQNEAQ (reference sequence). V lost 5 bases, J lost 4 bases, and 15 bases lay in between. This CDR3 region has 15 residues. As DNA, the CDR3 is TGTGCCAGCAGCAGCGAAAGGGAGAGAGGAAACACCATATATTTT. It yields the protein CASSSERERGNTIYF.